This TCR beta chain is drawn from a study of blood T cell repertoires in COVID-19. Study-level information: Sites across the United States, Italy and Spain contributed samples from acute and convalescent COVID-19. From T cells, B-cell-depleted T cells, or PBMCs came the material, which was cDNA or gDNA.

The ends lost 3 bases at V and 3 bases at J; junction bases unmatched: 5. This CDR3 contains 16 residues. In germline, CDR1 is MDHEN, CDR2 SYDVKM. As processed by the authors: Scientists estimated how many nucleated cells there were by amplifying reference gene primers. Repertoires were generated with immunoSEQ multiplex PCR, while TCRdb's copy carries only in-frame clones and drops some. V, J and clone size derive from that table, while D and trimming were established from the DNA sequence. The sample includes about 150,000 clones, roughly 80% of them seen just once. The chain uses TRBV28 and TRBJ1-5; the match to TRBD1 covers 10 bases. Sequenced input: peripheral blood. This TCR came from a man in his sixties with acute or convalescent COVID-19. CDR3 nucleotide sequence: TGTGCCAGCAGTTTCTCGGGACAGGGGAACAATCAGCCCCAGCATTTT. Its translation: CASSFSGQGNNQPQHF.